In this sample, the clone carrying this TCR beta chain turned up once. Its antigen is not known. The sample is drawn from a study of cytomegalovirus exposure and HLA in healthy donors. In the study overall: Around 78 million unique TCRs, all from HLA-typed donors, were included in an early release of the data. Study observations and caveats: Earlier analysis yielded a pattern in which most TCR beta V segments were productive about 90% or about 30% of the time. In a later analysis, several top co-occurrence clusters appeared linked to parvovirus B19, influenza, CMV and Epstein-Barr virus.

Germline CDR1 and CDR2: SGHTA and FQGNSA. Between the trimmed V and J ends, which lost 7 bases and 6 bases, there was a span of 19 bases. The CDR3 consists of 14 residues. Vbeta (60) and Jbeta (13) primers were used in the PCR. Using immunoSEQ multiplex PCR, the repertoire was profiled, and TCRdb retains in-frame clones only, with some absent. Of about 110,000 clones listed, over 60% are singletons. The TCR sequence derives from a woman younger than 45 in good health and CMV-seronegative. The V gene is TRBV7-2, the J gene TRBJ2-7; D perhaps matches TRBD2 (6 bases). Sequenced input: PBMCs. The CDR3 loop is CASNGGSTLREQYF. CDR3 nucleotides: TGTGCCAGCAATGGGGGGTCTACCCTCCGCGAGCAGTACTTC. The full variable domain, rest sourced from reference TRBV7-2 and TRBJ2-7, is GAGVSQSPSNKVTEKGKDVELRCDPISGHTALYWYRQSLGQGLEFLIYFQGNSAPDKSGLPSDRFSAERTGGSVSTLTIQRTQQEDSAVYLCASNGGSTLREQYFGPGTRLTVT.